Shown below are 24 T cell receptor beta chains from a single sample sequenced in a study of blood T cell repertoires in COVID-19. Profiled with immunoSEQ multiplex PCR; TCRdb holds only in-frame clones, not every one. This table holds roughly 130,000 clones, just under 85% found once. Sequenced input: PBMCs or T cells enriched from blood (not recorded which). The receptors stem from a middle-aged man who had recovered from COVID-19.

The V gene is TRBV10-3, the J gene TRBJ1-4, with 8 bases lining up with TRBD1. This CDR3 has 15 amino acids. The V segment lost 2 bases and the J segment 2 bases; nucleotides outside the gene matches: 1. Germline assignment: CDR1 ENHRY and CDR2 SYGVKD. Here the CDR3 reads CAISERQGTNEKLFF. The DNA of the CDR3 is TGTGCCATCAGTGAGCGACAGGGGACTAATGAAAAACTGTTTTTT.

The genes are TRBV24-1 and TRBJ2-7; D possibly corresponds to TRBD1 (6 bases). Germline CDR1 is KGHDR and CDR2 is SFDVKD. Trimming took 8 bases from V and 4 from J, leaving 8 bases between them. The CDR3 is 11 residues long. DNA for the CDR3: TGTGCCACCATCGGACAGTACGAGCAGTACTTC. Translating it yields CATIGQYEQYF.

This rearrangement joins TRBV6-5 to TRBJ1-2; TRBD1 aligns across 10 bases. Germline CDR1 and CDR2: MNHEY and SVGAGI. Trimming at V came to 3 bases and at J to 5 bases, leaving 6 bases not matched to a gene. This CDR3 is built from 15 residues. The CDR3 sequence: CASSYLGTGDYGYTF. CDR3 bases: TGTGCCAGCAGTTATTTAGGGACAGGGGATTATGGCTACACCTTC.

The rearrangement joins TRBV4-3 to TRBJ2-1, with 10 bases matching TRBD2. J lost 5 bases, V lost 4 bases, and 5 bases had no gene match. Germline loops: CDR1 LGHNA, CDR2 YSLEER. This CDR3 has 15 residues. As DNA, the CDR3 is TGCGCCAGCAGCCTAGGGACTAGCGCAGACAATGAGCAGTTCTTC. Translation: CASSLGTSADNEQFF.

In its sample, this clone was seen once. V and J are TRBV5-1 and TRBJ1-6; the D gene is possibly TRBD1 (6 bases). This CDR3 region has 15 residues. The germline gives CDR1 SGHRS, CDR2 YFSETQ. Deletions cut 4 bases from V and 10 bases from J, with 18 bases between. The DNA of the CDR3 is TGCGCCAGCAGCGGTCTCCAGGGACAAAGATCACCCCTCCACTTT. Translated: CASSGLQGQRSPLHF.

The chain carries TRBV28 and TRBJ1-3; the D gene is possibly TRBD1 (5 bases). There are 14 residues in the CDR3. Per the germline V gene, CDR1 is MDHEN and CDR2 is SYDVKM. The ends were cut back, 6 bases at V and 4 bases at J, with 13 bases in the middle. DNA of the CDR3: TGTGCCAGCAGCCGCCGGAGGGGAGGAAACACCATATATTTT. This translates into CASSRRRGGNTIYF. Complete variable domain (other parts from reference TRBV28 and TRBJ1-3): DVKVTQSSRYLVKRTGEKVFLECVQDMDHENMFWYRQDPGLGLRLIYFSYDVKMKEKGDIPEGYSVSREKKERFSLILESASTNQTSMYLCASSRRRGGNTIYFGEGSWLTVV.

This clone is categorized as medium-sized (0.01 to 0.1%). The V call is TRBV6-2 or TRBV6-3, the J call TRBJ1-5; possibly TRBD1 for D (5 bases). CDR3 length: 14 residues. CDR1 MNHEY and CDR2 SVGEGT come from the germline V gene. The germline V and J ends were trimmed by 5 bases and 5 bases, with 13 bases remaining between them. The CDR3: CASSEQGEHQPQHF. Here the CDR3 DNA reads TGTGCCAGCAGTGAGCAGGGTGAGCATCAGCCCCAGCATTTT.

The chain employs TRBV18 and TRBJ2-1, with 8 bases aligning to TRBD1. V lost 2 bases to trimming and J lost 8 bases; unmatched junction nucleotides: 2. The CDR3 sequence is 13 residues long. Germline CDR1 reads KGHSH; CDR2 reads LQKENI. Written as DNA, the CDR3 is TGTGCCAGCTCACCAGGACAGGGAGATGAGCAGTTCTTC. Residues: CASSPGQGDEQFF. The full variable domain, with the rest looked up from reference TRBV18 and TRBJ2-1, is NAGVMQNPRHLVRRRGQEARLRCSPMKGHSHVYWYRQLPEEGLKFMVYLQKENIIDESGMPKERFSAEFPKEGPSILRIQQVVRGDSAAYFCASSPGQGDEQFFGPGTRLTVL.

The genes are TRBV27 and TRBJ1-4; 7 positions agree with TRBD1. Germline V lookup: CDR1 MNHEY, CDR2 SMNVEV (reference sequence). This CDR3 contains 15 residues. V dropped 6 bases and J dropped 2; count of bases not matched to a gene: 6. DNA for the CDR3: TGTGCCAGCAGAGGACAGGCAAGGACTAATGAAAAACTGTTTTTT. Amino acid sequence: CASRGQARTNEKLFF.

The CDR3 bases are TGTGCCAGCAGCCAAGCACAGGGATTCAATCAGCCCCAGCATTTT. This codes for CASSQAQGFNQPQHF. The rearrangement links TRBV3-1 (or the pseudogene TRBV3-2) to TRBJ1-5; tentatively, D is TRBD1 (6 bases). V was clipped by 1 base and J by 3 bases, with 10 bases between them. This CDR3 spans 15 amino acids. Germline CDR1 and CDR2: LGHDT and YNNKEL (reference sequence).

V and J are TRBV6-1 and TRBJ1-5, with 12 bases matching TRBD1. V gave up 4 bases and J gave up 7 bases; unmatched junction bases: 8. This CDR3 comprises 16 residues. CDR1 is MNHNS, CDR2 SASEGT, per germline. The CDR3 DNA reads as TGTGCCAGCAGTGTGGGCGGGACAGGGGGCATGCAGCCCCAGCATTTT. This gives the protein CASSVGGTGGMQPQHF.

The count of this clone is one. V is TRBV6-6 and J is TRBJ2-1; TRBD1 agrees at 10 bases. V lost 5 bases to trimming and J lost 10 bases; unmatched junction nucleotides: 2. The CDR3 is 12 amino acids. Germline V gene data show CDR1 as MNHNY and CDR2 as SVGAGI (reference sequence). The CDR3, as DNA: TGTGCCAGCAGTGGACAGGGGGGGGAGCAGTTCTTC. Protein product: CASSGQGGEQFF.

The genes are TRBV4-1 and TRBJ2-5; 9 nucleotides match TRBD1. V was clipped by 1 base and J by 5 bases; unmatched bases: 8. This CDR3 contains 16 residues. CDR1 and CDR2 (germline): MGHRA, YSYEKL. CDR3 residues: CASSQAPGQGAETQYF. The CDR3 bases are TGCGCCAGCAGCCAAGCTCCGGGACAGGGAGCGGAGACCCAGTACTTC.

The chain recombines TRBV18 with TRBJ2-2; D perhaps matches TRBD2 (5 bases). V was trimmed by 6 bases and J by 6 bases, leaving 11 bases between them. Germline CDR1 reads KGHSH; CDR2 reads LQKENI. This CDR3 comprises 13 residues. CDR3 bases: TGTGCCAGCTCGGTCGGGGTCGCCGGGGAGCTGTTTTTT. Translated: CASSVGVAGELFF.

The chain uses TRBV27 and TRBJ2-1; tentatively, D is TRBD2 (7 bases). The CDR3 runs to 15 residues. V was trimmed by 2 bases and J by 0 bases, leaving 8 bases between them. CDR1 MNHEY and CDR2 SMNVEV come from the germline V gene (reference sequence). The CDR3 region is CASSLAGASYNEQFF. The CDR3 coding sequence is TGTGCCAGCAGTTTAGCGGGGGCCTCCTACAATGAGCAGTTCTTC.

The chain carries TRBV3-1 (or the pseudogene TRBV3-2) and TRBJ2-7; the match to TRBD2 covers 10 bases. Germline loops: CDR1 LGHDT, CDR2 YNNKEL (reference sequence). The CDR3 is 15 residues long. J was trimmed by 4 bases and V by 1 base; bases with no gene match: 4. CDR3 nucleotide sequence: TGTGCCAGCAGCCAAGGTGTAGCGGGGGGTTACGAGCAGTACTTC. Translating gives CASSQGVAGGYEQYF.

The genes are TRBV27 and TRBJ2-5; D call uncertain. The CDR3 covers 15 residues. Germline CDR1 is MNHEY and CDR2 is SMNVEV (reference sequence). V lost 6 bases to trimming and J lost 3 bases, with 17 bases between them. The CDR3 spells CASSPDGGREETQYF. DNA for the CDR3: TGTGCCAGCAGCCCAGACGGCGGCCGGGAAGAGACCCAGTACTTC.

This sequence joins TRBV11-3 and TRBJ2-4; D gene ambiguous. CDR3 size: 15 residues. Germline CDR1 SGHNT, CDR2 YENEEA. V was pared by 4 bases and J by 0 bases, with 10 bases between. The chain's CDR3 is CASSSYSPAKNIQYF. Here the CDR3 DNA reads TGTGCCAGCAGCTCGTACTCCCCAGCCAAAAACATTCAGTACTTC.

The chain combines TRBV7-6 with TRBJ2-3; 7 nucleotides align to TRBD2. V trimming: 2 bases; J trimming: 2 bases; junction bases outside the gene matches: 4. In germline, CDR1 is SGHVS, CDR2 FNYEAQ. The CDR3 loop spans 15 amino acids. In DNA, the CDR3 is TGTGCCAGCAGCTTAAGGCGGGGGTACACAGATACGCAGTATTTT. It yields the protein CASSLRRGYTDTQYF. The whole variable domain, filled in from reference TRBV7-6 and TRBJ2-3, reads GAGVSQSPRYKVTKRGQDVALRCDPISGHVSLYWYRQALGQGPEFLTYFNYEAQQDKSGLPNDRFSAERPEGSISTLTIQRTEQRDSAMYRCASSLRRGYTDTQYFGPGTRLTVL.

The chain is built from TRBV9 and TRBJ2-3, with 7 bases identical to TRBD1. Germline assignment: CDR1 SGDLS and CDR2 YYNGEE. The CDR3 is 16 residues long. V trimming: 3 bases; J trimming: 1 base; junction bases outside the gene matches: 8. This CDR3 reads CASSATLGTGTDTQYF. The CDR3 region has the DNA TGTGCCAGCAGCGCCACCCTGGGGACAGGCACAGATACGCAGTATTTT.

The CDR3 reads CASSPGTGGGSPLHF. CDR3 nucleotide sequence: TGCGCCAGCAGCCCTGGGACCGGCGGGGGGTCACCCCTCCACTTT. The chain employs TRBV5-1 and TRBJ1-6; D is perhaps TRBD1 (5 bases). With 4 bases removed from V and 10 bases from J, the gap between germline ends came to 18 bases. The CDR3 length is 15 residues. In germline, CDR1 is SGHRS, CDR2 YFSETQ.

This chain uses TRBV29-1 with TRBJ2-2; 8 nucleotides match TRBD2. The CDR3 has 16 amino acids. Germline lookup yields CDR1 SQVTM and CDR2 ANQGSEA. The ends lost 7 bases at V and 0 bases at J; junction bases unmatched: 10. The CDR3 DNA reads as TGCAGCGCTATCGGGGGGGCGGGAGCGAACACCGGGGAGCTGTTTTTT. It specifies CSAIGGAGANTGELFF.

Worth noting for this clone: At the DNA level, this CDR3 is encoded by other sequences in the same sample as well. The chain uses TRBV28 and TRBJ2-7, with D possibly being TRBD1 (6 bases). The CDR3 sequence is 12 residues long. Germline V lookup: CDR1 MDHEN, CDR2 SYDVKM. V was cut by 4 bases and J by 3 bases, with 7 bases left in between. CDR3 sequence (DNA): TGTGCCAGCAGTTCAGGGGTCTACGAGCAGTACTTC. The encoded protein is CASSSGVYEQYF.

The chain is built from TRBV27 and TRBJ2-5; 8 bases match TRBD1. Per the germline V gene, CDR1 is MNHEY and CDR2 is SMNVEV (reference sequence). The CDR3 length is 13 residues. V lost 5 bases, J lost 5 bases, and 4 bases stayed unmatched. The CDR3 spells CASSRQGWETQYF. Here the CDR3 DNA reads TGTGCCAGCAGTCGACAGGGGTGGGAGACCCAGTACTTC.